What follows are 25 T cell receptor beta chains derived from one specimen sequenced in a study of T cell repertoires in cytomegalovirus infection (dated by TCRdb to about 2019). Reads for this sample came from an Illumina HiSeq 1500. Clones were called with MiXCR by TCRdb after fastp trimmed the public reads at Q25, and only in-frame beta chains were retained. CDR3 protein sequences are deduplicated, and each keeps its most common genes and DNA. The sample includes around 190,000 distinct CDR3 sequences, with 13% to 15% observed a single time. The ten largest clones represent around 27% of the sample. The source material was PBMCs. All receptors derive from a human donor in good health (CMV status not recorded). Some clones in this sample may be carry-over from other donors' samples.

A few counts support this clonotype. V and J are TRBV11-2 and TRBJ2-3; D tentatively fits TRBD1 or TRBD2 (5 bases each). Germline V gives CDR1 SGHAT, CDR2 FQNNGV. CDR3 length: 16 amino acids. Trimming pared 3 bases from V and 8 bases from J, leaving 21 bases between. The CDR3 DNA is TGTGCCAGCAGCTTTGGGGGAACTCCCGTGAAGGGTACGCAGTATTTT. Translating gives CASSFGGTPVKGTQYF.

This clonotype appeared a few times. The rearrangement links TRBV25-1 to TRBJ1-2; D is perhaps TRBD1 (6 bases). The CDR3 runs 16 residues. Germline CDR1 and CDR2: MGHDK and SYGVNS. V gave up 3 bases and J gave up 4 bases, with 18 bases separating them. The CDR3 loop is CASSDLGTLTPYGYTF. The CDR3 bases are TGTGCCAGCAGTGATTTGGGGACATTAACCCCCTATGGCTACACCTTC.

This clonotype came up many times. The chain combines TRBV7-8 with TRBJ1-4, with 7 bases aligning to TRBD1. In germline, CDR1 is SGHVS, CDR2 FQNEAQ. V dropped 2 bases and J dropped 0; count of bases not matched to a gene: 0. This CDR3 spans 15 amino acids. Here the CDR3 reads CASSLQGATNEKLFF. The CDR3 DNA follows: TGTGCCAGCAGCTTACAGGGGGCAACTAATGAAAAACTGTTTTTT. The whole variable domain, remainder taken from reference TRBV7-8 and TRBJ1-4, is GAGVSQSPRYKVAKRGQDVALRCDPISGHVSLFWYQQALGQGPEFLTYFQNEAQLDKSGLPSDRFFAERPEGSVSTLKIQRTQQEDSAVYLCASSLQGATNEKLFFGSGTQLSVL.

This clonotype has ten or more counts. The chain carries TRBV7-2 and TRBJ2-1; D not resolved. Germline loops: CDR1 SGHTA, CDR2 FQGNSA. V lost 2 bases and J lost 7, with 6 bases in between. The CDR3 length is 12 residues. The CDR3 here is CASSLKVNEQFF. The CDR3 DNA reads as TGTGCCAGCAGCTTAAAAGTAAATGAGCAGTTCTTC.

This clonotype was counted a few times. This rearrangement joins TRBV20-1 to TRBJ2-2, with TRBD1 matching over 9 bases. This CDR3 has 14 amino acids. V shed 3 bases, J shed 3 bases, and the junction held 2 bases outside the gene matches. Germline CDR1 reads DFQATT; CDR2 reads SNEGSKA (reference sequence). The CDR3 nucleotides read TGCAGTGCTAGGGGACAGGGCGACACCGGGGAGCTGTTTTTT. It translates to CSARGQGDTGELFF.

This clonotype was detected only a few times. The chain's CDR3 is CASSLLVMGTDTQYF. In DNA, the CDR3 is TGTGCCAGCAGTTTACTAGTAATGGGCACAGATACGCAGTATTTT. The chain joins TRBV27 to TRBJ2-3, with unresolved D. Germline CDR1 is MNHEY and CDR2 is SMNVEV (reference sequence). The length of the CDR3 is 15 residues. The ends were cut back, 2 bases at V and 1 base at J, with 10 bases in the middle.

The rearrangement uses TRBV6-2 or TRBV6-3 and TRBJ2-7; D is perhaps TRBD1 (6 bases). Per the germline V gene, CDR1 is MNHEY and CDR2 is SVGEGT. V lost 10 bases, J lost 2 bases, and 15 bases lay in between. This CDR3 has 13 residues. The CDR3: CATHREIPYEQYF. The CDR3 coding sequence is TGTGCCACCCACAGGGAGATTCCCTACGAGCAGTACTTC.

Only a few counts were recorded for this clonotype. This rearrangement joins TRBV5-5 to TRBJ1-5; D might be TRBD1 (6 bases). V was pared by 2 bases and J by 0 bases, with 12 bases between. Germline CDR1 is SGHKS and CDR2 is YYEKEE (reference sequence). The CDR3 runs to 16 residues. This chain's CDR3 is CASSFGGTHSNQPQHF. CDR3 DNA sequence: TGTGCCAGCAGCTTTGGTGGGACACATAGCAATCAGCCCCAGCATTTT.

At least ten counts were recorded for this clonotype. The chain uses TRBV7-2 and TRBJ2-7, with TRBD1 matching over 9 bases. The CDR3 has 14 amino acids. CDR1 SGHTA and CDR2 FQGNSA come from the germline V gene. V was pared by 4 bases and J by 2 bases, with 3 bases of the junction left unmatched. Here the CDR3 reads CASSSDRGPYEQYF. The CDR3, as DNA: TGTGCCAGCAGCTCGGACAGGGGTCCCTACGAGCAGTACTTC.

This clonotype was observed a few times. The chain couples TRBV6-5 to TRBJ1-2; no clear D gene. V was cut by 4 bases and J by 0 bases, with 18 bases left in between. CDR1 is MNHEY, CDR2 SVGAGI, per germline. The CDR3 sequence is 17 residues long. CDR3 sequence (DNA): TGTGCCAGCAGTTTCAAAACAATCACACCTACTAACTATGGCTACACCTTC. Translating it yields CASSFKTITPTNYGYTF.

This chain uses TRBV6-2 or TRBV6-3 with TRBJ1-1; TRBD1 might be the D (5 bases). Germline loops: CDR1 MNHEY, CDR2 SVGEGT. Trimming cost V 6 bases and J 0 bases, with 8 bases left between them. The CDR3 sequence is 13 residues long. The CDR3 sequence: CASRETVNTEAFF. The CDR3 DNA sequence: TGTGCCAGCAGGGAGACAGTGAACACTGAAGCTTTCTTT.

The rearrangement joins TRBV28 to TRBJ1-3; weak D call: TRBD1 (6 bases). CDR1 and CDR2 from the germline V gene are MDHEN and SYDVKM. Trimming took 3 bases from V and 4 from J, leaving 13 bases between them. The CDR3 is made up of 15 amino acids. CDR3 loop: CASSLGQGKGNTIYF. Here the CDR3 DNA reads TGTGCCAGCAGTTTGGGGCAGGGGAAAGGAAACACCATATATTTT.

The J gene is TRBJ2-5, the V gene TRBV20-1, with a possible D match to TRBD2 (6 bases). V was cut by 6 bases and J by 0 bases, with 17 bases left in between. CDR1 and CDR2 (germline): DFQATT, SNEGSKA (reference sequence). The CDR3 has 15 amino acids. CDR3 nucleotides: TGCAGTGCAACGGGACTCCCCGCCAACCAAGAGACCCAGTACTTC. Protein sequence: CSATGLPANQETQYF.

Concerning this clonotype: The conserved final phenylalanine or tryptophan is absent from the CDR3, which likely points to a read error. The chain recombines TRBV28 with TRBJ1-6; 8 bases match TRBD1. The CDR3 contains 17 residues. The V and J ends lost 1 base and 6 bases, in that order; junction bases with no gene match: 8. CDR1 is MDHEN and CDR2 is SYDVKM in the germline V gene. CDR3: CASSLSRQGAANSPLHL. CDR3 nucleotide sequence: TGTGCCAGCAGTTTATCCCGGCAGGGGGCGGCTAATTCACCCCTCCACCTT.

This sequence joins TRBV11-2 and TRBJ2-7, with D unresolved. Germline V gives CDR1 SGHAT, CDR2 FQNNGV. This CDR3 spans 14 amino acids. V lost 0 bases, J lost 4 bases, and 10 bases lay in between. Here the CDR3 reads CASSLDGLGYEQYF. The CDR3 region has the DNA TGTGCCAGCAGCTTAGACGGCCTAGGGTACGAGCAGTACTTC.

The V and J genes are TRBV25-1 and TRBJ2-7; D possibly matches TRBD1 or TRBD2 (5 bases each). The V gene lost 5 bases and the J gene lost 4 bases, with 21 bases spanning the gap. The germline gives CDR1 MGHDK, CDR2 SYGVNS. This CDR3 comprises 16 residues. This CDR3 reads CASSSSREGRGYEQYF. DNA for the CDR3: TGTGCCAGCAGTTCCTCTCGAGAGGGGCGCGGATACGAGCAGTACTTC.

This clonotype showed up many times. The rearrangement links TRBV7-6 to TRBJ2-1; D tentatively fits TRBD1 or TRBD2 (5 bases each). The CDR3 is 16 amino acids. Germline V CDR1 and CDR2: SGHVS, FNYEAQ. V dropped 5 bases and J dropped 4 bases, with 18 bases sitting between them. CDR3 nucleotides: TGTGCCAGCAGCACAGGCCACCGGGGTAGATACAATGAGCAGTTCTTC. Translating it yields CASSTGHRGRYNEQFF.

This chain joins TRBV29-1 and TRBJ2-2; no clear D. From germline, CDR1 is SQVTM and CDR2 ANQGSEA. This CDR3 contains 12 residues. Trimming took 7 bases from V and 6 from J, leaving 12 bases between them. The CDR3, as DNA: TGCAGCGCCGACACAACCCCCGGGGAGCTGTTTTTT. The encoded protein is CSADTTPGELFF.

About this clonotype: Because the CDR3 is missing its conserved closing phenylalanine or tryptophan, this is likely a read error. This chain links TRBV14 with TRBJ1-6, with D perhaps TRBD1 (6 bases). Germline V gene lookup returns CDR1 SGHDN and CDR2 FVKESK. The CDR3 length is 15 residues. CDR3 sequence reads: CGSSRDTAYNSPLHL. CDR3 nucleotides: TGTGGCAGCAGCCGGGACACGGCTTATAATTCACCCCTCCACCTT.

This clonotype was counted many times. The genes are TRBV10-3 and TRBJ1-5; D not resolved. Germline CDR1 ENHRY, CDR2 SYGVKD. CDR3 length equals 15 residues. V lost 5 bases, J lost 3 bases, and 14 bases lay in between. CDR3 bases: TGTGCCATCAGTCAAGGAGAAGGGTACAATCAGCCCCAGCATTTT. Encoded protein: CAISQGEGYNQPQHF.

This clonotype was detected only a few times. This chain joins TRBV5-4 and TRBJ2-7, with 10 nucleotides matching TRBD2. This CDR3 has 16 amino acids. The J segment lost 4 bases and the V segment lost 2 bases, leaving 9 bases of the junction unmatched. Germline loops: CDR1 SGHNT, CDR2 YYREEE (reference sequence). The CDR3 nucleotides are TGTGCCAGCAGCTTCCGGACTAGCGGTGTCCCTTACGAGCAGTACTTC. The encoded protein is CASSFRTSGVPYEQYF.

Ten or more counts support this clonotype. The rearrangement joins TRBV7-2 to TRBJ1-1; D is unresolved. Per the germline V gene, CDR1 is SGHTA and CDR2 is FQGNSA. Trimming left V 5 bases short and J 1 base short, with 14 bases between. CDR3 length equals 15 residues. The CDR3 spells CASSAYGRTNTEAFF. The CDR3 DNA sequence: TGTGCCAGCAGCGCCTATGGACGGACGAACACTGAAGCTTTCTTT.

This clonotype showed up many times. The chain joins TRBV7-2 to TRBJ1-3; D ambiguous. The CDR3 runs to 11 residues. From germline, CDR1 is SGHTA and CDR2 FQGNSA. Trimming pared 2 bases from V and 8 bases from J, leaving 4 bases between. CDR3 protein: CASSLQDTIYF. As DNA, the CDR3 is TGTGCCAGCAGCTTACAAGACACCATATATTTT.

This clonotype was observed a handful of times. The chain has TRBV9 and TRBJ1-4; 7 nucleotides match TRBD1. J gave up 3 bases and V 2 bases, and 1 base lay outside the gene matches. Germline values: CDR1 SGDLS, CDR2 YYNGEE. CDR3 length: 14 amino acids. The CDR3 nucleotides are TGTGCCAGCAGCGTCCAGGGGGCTAATGAAAAACTGTTTTTT. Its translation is CASSVQGANEKLFF.

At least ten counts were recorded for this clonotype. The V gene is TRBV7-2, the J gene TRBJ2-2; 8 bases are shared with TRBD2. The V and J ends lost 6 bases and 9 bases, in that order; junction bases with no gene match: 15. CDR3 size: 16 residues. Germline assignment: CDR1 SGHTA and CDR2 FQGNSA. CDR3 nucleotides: TGTGCCAGCAGGCTCGGGGGGGACACCTTCCGGAGGGAGCTGTTTTTT. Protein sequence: CASRLGGDTFRRELFF.